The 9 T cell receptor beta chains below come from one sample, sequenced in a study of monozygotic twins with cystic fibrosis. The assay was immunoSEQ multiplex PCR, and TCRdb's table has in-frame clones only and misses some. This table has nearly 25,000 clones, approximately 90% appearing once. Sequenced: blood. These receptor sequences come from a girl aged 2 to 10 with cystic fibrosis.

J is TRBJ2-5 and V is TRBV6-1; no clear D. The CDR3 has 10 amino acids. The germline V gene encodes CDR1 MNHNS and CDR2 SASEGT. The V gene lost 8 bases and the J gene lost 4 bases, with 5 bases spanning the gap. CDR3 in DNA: TGTGCCAGCGCTCGAGAGACCCAGTACTTC. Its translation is CASARETQYF.

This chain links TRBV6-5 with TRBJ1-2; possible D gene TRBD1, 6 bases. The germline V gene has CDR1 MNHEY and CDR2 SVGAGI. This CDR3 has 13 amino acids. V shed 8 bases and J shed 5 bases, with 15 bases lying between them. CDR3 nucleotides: TGTGCCAGCGCCTGGGGGCAGTCTTATGGCTACACCTTC. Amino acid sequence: CASAWGQSYGYTF.

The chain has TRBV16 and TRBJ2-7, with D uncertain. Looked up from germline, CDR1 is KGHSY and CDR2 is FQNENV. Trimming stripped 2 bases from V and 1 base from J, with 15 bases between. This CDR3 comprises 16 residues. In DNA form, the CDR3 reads TGTGCCAGCAGCCAAGAGTCGGCGCGGCCATCCTACGAGCAGTACTTC. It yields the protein CASSQESARPSYEQYF.

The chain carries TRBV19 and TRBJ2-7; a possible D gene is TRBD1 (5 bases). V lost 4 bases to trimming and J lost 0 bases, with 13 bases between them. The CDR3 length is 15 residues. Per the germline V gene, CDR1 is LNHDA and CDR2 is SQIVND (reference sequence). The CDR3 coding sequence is TGTGCCAGTAGTAAGACAGTATACGGCTCCTACGAGCAGTACTTC. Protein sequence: CASSKTVYGSYEQYF.

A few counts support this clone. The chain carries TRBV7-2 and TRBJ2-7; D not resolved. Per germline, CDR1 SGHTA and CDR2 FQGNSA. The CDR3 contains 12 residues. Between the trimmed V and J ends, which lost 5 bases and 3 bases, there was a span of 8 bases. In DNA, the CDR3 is TGTGCCAGCAGCCAAAACGGCTACGAGCAGTACTTC. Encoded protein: CASSQNGYEQYF. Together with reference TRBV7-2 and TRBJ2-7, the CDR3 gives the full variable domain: GAGVSQSPSNKVTEKGKDVELRCDPISGHTALYWYRQSLGQGLEFLIYFQGNSAPDKSGLPSDRFSAERTGGSVSTLTIQRTQQEDSAVYLCASSQNGYEQYFGPGTRLTVT.

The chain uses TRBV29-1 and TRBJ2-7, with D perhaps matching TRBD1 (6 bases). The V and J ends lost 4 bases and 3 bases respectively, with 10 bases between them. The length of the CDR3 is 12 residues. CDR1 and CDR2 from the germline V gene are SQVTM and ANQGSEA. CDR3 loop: CSVVAGVYEQYF. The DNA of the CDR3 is TGCAGCGTTGTGGCAGGGGTCTACGAGCAGTACTTC.

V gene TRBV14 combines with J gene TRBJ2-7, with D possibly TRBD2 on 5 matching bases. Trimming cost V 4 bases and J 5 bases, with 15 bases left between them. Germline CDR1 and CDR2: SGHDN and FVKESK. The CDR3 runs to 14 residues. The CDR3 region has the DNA TGTGCCAGCAGCCCCCTAGCACACCAGAACGAGCAGTACTTC. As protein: CASSPLAHQNEQYF.

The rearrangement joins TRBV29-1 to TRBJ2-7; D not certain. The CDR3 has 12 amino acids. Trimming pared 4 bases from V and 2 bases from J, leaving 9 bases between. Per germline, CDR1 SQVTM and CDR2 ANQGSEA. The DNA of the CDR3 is TGCAGCGTTGCCAGCCTTCCCTACGAGCAGTACTTC. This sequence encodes CSVASLPYEQYF.

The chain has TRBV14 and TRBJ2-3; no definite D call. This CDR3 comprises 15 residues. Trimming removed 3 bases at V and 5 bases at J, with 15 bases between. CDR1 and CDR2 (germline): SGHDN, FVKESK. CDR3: CASSHVGSVGDTQYF. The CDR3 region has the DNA TGTGCCAGCAGCCATGTCGGATCGGTAGGAGATACGCAGTATTTT.